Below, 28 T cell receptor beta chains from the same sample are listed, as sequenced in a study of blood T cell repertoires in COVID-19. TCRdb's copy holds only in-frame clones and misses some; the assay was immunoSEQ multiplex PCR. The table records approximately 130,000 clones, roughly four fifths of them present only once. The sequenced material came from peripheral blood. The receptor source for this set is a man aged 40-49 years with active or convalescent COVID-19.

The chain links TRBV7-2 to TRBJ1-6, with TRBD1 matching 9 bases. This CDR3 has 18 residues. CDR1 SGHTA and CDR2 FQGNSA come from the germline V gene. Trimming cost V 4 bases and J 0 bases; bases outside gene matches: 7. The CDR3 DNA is TGTGCCAGCAGCTCCAGGGACAGGGTCCTCTCCTATAATTCACCCCTCCACTTT. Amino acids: CASSSRDRVLSYNSPLHF.

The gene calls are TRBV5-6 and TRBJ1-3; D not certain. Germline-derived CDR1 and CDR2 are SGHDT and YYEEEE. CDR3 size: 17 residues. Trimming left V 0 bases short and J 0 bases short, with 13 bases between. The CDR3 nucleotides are TGTGCCAGCAGCTTGGGTGCACGGTTGAACTCTGGAAACACCATATATTTT. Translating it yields CASSLGARLNSGNTIYF.

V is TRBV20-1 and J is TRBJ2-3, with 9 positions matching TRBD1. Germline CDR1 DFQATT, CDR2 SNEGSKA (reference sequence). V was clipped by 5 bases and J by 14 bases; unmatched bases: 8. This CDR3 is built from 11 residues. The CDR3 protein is CSAYGQGSSYF. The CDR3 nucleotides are TGCAGTGCTTACGGACAGGGGAGTTCGTATTTT.

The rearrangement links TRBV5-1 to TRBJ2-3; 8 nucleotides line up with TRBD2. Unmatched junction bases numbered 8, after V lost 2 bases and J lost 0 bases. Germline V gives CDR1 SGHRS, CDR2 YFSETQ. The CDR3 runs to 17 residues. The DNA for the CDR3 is TGCGCCAGCAGCTTCCGGGAGGGGGGCCCTAGCACAGATACGCAGTATTTT. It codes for CASSFREGGPSTDTQYF.

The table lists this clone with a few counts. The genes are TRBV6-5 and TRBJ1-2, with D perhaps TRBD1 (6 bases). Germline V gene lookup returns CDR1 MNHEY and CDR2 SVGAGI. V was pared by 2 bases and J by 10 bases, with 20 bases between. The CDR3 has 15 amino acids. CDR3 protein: CASSYTRRTDYSYTF. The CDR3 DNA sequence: TGTGCCAGCAGTTACACGCGCAGGACAGATTATTCCTACACCTTC.

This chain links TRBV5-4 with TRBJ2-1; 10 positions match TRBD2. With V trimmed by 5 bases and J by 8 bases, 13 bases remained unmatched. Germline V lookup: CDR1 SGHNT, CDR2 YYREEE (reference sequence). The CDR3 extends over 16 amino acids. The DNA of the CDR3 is TGTGCCAGCAGGATGGGGCTAGCGGGGGTGGGCGATGAGCAGTTCTTC. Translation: CASRMGLAGVGDEQFF.

CDR3 sequence (DNA): TGTGCCAGCAGCGTAGGTAGCGGGGGGAGTTATAGCACAGATACGCAGTATTTT. This encodes CASSVGSGGSYSTDTQYF. The genes are TRBV9 and TRBJ2-3; 10 nucleotides align to TRBD2. The CDR3 sequence is 18 residues long. Losses at the gene ends were 0 bases for V and 0 bases for J; bases not matched to a gene: 7. CDR1 and CDR2 (germline): SGDLS, YYNGEE.

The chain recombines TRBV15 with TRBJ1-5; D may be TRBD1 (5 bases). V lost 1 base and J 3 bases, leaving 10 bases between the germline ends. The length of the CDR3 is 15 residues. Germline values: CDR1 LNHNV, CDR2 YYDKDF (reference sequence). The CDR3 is CATSRGAGPNQPQHF. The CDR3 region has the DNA TGTGCCACCAGCAGAGGGGCGGGACCCAATCAGCCCCAGCATTTT.

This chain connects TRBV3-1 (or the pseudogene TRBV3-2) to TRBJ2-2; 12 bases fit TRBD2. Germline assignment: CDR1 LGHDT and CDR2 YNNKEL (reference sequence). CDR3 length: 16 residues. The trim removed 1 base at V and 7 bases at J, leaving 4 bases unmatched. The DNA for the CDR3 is TGTGCCAGCAGCCAAGCCGGGACTAGCGGGCTCGGGGAGCTGTTTTTT. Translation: CASSQAGTSGLGELFF.

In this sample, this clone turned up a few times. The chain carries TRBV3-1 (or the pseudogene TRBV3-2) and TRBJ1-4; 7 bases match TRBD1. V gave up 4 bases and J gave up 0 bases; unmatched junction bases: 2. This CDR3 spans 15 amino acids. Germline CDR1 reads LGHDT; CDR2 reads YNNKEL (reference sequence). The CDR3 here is CASSRQGPTNEKLFF. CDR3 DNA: TGTGCCAGCAGCCGACAGGGACCAACTAATGAAAAACTGTTTTTT.

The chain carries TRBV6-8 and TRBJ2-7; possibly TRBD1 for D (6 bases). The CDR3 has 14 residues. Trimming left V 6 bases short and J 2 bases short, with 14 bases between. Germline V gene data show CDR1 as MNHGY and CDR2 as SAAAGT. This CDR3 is CASRATGITYEQYF. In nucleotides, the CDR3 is TGTGCCAGCAGAGCGACAGGAATTACCTACGAGCAGTACTTC.

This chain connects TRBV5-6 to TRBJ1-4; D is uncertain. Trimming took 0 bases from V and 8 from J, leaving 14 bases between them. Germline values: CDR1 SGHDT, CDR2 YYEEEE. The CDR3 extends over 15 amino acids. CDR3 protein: CASSLGGGFGEKLFF. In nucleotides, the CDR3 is TGTGCCAGCAGCTTGGGAGGCGGTTTTGGGGAAAAACTGTTTTTT.

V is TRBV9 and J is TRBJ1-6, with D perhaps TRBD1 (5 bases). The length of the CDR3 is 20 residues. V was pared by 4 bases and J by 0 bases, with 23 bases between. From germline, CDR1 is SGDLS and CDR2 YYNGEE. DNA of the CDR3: TGTGCCAGCAGCCCAAGTCGGGTAGGGGACTCCCGCTCCTATAATTCACCCCTCCACTTT. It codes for CASSPSRVGDSRSYNSPLHF.

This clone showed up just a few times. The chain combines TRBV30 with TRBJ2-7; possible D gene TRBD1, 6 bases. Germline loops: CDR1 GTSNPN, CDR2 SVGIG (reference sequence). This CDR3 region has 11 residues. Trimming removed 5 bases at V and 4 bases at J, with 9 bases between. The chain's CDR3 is CAWGTSYEQYF. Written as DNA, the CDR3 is TGTGCCTGGGGGACATCTTACGAGCAGTACTTC.

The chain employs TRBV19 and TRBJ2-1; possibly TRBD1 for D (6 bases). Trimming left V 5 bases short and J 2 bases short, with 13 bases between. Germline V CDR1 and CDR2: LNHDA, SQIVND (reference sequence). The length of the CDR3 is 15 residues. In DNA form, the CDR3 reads TGTGCCAGTAGTCCAGACAGGCTTACCTACAATGAGCAGTTCTTC. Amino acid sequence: CASSPDRLTYNEQFF.

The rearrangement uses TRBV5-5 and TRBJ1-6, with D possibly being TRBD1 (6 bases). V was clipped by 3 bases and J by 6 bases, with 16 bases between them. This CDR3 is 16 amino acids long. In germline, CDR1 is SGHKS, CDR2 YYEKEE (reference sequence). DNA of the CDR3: TGTGCCAGCAGCTCAGAGCAGGGGTCAAGTAATTCACCCCTCCACTTT. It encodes CASSSEQGSSNSPLHF. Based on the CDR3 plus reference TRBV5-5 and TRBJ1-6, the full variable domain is DAGVTQSPTHLIKTRGQQVTLRCSPISGHKSVSWYQQVLGQGPQFIFQYYEKEERGRGNFPDRFSARQFPNYSSELNVNALLLGDSALYLCASSSEQGSSNSPLHFGNGTRLTVT.

The CDR3 sequence: CAIRGQDRGLSTDTQYF. The CDR3 DNA follows: TGTGCCATCAGGGGACAGGACAGGGGATTGAGCACAGATACGCAGTATTTT. The V call is TRBV10-3, the J call TRBJ2-3, with 9 bases that match TRBD1. With V trimmed by 6 bases and J by 0 bases, 10 bases remained unmatched. This CDR3 contains 17 residues. CDR1 ENHRY and CDR2 SYGVKD come from the germline V gene.

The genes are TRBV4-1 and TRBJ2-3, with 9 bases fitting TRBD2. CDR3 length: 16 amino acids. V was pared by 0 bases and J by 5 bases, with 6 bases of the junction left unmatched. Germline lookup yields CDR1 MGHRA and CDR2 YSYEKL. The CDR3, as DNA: TGCGCCAGCAGCCAAGATGGGCGGGGGGGCTTAGATACGCAGTATTTT. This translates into CASSQDGRGGLDTQYF.

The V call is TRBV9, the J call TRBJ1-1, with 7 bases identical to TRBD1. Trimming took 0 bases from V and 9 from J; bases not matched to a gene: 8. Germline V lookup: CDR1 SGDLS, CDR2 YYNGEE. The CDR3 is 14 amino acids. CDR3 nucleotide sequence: TGTGCCAGCAGCGTAGGAGACAGGGAGACCCAAGCTTTCTTT. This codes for CASSVGDRETQAFF.

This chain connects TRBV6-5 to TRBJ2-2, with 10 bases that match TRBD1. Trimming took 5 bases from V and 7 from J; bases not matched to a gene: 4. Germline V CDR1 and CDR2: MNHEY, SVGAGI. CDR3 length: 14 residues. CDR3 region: CASSRTGGGGELFF. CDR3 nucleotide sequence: TGTGCCAGCAGTAGGACAGGGGGAGGCGGGGAGCTGTTTTTT.

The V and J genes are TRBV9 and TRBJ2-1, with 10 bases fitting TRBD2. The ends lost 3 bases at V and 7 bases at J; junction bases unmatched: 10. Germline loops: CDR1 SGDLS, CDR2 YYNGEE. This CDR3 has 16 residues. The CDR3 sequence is CASSGRAGGLTNEQFF. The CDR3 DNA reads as TGTGCCAGCAGCGGACGAGCGGGGGGGTTAACTAATGAGCAGTTCTTC.

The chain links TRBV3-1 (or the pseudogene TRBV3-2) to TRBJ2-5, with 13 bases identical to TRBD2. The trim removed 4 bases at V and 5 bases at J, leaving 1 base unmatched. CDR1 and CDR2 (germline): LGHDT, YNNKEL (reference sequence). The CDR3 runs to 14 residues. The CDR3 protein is CASSRTSGGETQYF. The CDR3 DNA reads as TGTGCCAGCAGCCGGACTAGCGGGGGTGAGACCCAGTACTTC.

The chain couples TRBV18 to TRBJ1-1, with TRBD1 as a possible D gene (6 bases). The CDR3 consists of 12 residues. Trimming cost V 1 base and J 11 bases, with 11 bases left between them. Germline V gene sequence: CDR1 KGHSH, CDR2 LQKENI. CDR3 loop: CASSPRTDGAFF. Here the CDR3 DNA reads TGTGCCAGCTCACCACGGACAGACGGGGCTTTCTTT. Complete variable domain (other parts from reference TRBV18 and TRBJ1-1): NAGVMQNPRHLVRRRGQEARLRCSPMKGHSHVYWYRQLPEEGLKFMVYLQKENIIDESGMPKERFSAEFPKEGPSILRIQQVVRGDSAAYFCASSPRTDGAFFGQGTRLTVV.

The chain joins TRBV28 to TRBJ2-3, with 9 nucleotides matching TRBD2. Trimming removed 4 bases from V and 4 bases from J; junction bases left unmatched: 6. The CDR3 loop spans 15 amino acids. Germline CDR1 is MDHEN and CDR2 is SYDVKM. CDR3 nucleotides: TGTGCCAGCAGTTACGGAGCGGGGGGTTCAGATACGCAGTATTTT. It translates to CASSYGAGGSDTQYF. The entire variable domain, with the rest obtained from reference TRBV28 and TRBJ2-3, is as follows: DVKVTQSSRYLVKRTGEKVFLECVQDMDHENMFWYRQDPGLGLRLIYFSYDVKMKEKGDIPEGYSVSREKKERFSLILESASTNQTSMYLCASSYGAGGSDTQYFGPGTRLTVL.

The CDR3 loop is CASSFGTSSSNEQFF. The CDR3 DNA reads as TGTGCCAGCAGCTTTGGGACTAGCTCATCCAATGAGCAGTTCTTC. The chain joins TRBV7-9 to TRBJ2-1, with 9 bases lining up with TRBD2. CDR3 length: 15 residues. Germline trimming cut 3 bases from V and 6 bases from J; bases unmatched to any gene: 6. Germline CDR1 and CDR2: SEHNR and FQNEAQ (reference sequence).

This CDR3 is CASSFGGGYAYEQYF. As DNA, the CDR3 is TGTGCCAGCAGTTTTGGCGGGGGCTACGCCTACGAGCAGTACTTC. The chain recombines TRBV27 with TRBJ2-7, with D perhaps TRBD2 (7 bases). CDR3 size: 15 residues. The V end lost 3 bases, the J end lost 2 bases, and 14 bases lay between the germline ends. Looked up from germline, CDR1 is MNHEY and CDR2 is SMNVEV (reference sequence).

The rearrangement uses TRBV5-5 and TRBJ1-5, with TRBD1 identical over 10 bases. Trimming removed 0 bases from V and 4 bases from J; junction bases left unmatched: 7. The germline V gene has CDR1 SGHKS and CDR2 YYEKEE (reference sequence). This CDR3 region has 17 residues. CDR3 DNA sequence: TGTGCCAGCAGCTTGGGGACCGGACAGGGGGAAAATCAGCCCCAGCATTTT. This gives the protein CASSLGTGQGENQPQHF.

The CDR3 is CASSDRDSNEKLFF. DNA for the CDR3: TGTGCCAGCAGCGACCGGGACAGTAATGAAAAACTGTTTTTT. This chain links TRBV3-1 (or the pseudogene TRBV3-2) with TRBJ1-4; TRBD1 agrees at 7 bases. CDR3 length equals 14 residues. The V segment lost 5 bases and the J segment 4 bases; nucleotides outside the gene matches: 4. Germline V lookup: CDR1 LGHDT, CDR2 YNNKEL (reference sequence).